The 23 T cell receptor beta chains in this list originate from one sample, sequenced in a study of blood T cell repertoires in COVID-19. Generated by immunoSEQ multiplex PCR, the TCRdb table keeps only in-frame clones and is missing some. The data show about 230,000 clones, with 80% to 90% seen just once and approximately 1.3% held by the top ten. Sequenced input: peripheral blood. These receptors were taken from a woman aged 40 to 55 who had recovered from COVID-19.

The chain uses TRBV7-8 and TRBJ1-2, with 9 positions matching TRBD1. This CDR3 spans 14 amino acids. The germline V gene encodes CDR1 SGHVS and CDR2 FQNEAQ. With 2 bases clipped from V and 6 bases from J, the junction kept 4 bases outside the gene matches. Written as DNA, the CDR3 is TGTGCCAGCAGCTTACTTCGGACAGGGGATGGCTACACCTTC. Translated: CASSLLRTGDGYTF.

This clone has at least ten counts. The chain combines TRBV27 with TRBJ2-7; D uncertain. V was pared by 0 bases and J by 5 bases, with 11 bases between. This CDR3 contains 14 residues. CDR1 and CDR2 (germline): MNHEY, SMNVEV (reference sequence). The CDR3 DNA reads TGTGCCAGCAGTTTATCTCGGGTGGCGGACGAGCAGTACTTC. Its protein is CASSLSRVADEQYF.

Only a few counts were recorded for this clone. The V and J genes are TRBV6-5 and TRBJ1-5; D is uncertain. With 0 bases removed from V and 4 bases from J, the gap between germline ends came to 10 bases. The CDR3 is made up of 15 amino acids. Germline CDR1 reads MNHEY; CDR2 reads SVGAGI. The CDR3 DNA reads TGTGCCAGCAGTTACTCTGCAGAATTGAATCAGCCCCAGCATTTT. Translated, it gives CASSYSAELNQPQHF.

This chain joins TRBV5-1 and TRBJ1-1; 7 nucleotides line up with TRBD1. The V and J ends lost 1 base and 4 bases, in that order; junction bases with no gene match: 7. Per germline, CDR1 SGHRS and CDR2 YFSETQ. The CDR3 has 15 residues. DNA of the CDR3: TGCGCCAGCAGCTTGTCTTTGACAGGGTTCACTGAAGCTTTCTTT. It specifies CASSLSLTGFTEAFF.

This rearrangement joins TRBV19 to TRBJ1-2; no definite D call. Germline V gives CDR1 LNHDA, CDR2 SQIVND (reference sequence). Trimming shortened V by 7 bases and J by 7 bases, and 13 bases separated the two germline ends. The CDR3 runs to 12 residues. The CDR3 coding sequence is TGTGCCAGTACCGGTCTCCACGGTGGCTACACCTTC. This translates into CASTGLHGGYTF.

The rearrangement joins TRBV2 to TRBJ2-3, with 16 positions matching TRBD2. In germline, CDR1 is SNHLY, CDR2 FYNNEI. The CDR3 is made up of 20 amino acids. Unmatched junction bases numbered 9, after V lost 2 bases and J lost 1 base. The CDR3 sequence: CASSEKGTSGGAYGTDTQYF. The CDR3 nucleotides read TGTGCCAGCAGTGAAAAGGGGACTAGCGGGGGGGCCTATGGCACAGATACGCAGTATTTT.

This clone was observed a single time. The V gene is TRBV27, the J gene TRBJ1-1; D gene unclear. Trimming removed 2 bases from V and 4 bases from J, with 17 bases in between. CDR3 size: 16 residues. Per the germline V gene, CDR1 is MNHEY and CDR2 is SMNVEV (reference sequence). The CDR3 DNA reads TGTGCCAGCAGTTTACTACTGACTCTCAGTGCCACTGAAGCTTTCTTT. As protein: CASSLLLTLSATEAFF.

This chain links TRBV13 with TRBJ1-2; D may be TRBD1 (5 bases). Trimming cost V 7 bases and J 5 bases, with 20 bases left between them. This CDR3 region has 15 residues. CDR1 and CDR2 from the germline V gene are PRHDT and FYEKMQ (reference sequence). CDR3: CASNEKWRGVYGYTF. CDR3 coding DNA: TGTGCCAGCAACGAGAAATGGCGGGGGGTGTATGGCTACACCTTC.

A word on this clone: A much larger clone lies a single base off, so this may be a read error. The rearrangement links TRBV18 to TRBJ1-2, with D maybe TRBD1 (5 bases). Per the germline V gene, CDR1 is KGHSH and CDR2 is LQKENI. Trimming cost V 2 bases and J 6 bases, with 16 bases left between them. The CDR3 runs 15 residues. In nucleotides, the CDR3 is TGTGCCAGCTCACCAAGCGGGGGAAGGTTGCATGGCTACACCTTC. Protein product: CASSPSGGRLHGYTF.

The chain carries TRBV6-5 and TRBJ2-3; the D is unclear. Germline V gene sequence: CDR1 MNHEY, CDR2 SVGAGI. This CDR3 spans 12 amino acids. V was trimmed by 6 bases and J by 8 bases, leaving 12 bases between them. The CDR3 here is CASSYPRGTQYF. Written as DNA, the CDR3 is TGTGCCAGCAGCTATCCCCGAGGTACGCAGTATTTT.

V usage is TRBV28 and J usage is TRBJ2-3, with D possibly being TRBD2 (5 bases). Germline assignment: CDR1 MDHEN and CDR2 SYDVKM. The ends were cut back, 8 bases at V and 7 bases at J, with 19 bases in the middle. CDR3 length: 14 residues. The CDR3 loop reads CASALGPGINTQYF. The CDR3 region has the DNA TGTGCCAGCGCCCTAGGACCGGGGATAAATACGCAGTATTTT.

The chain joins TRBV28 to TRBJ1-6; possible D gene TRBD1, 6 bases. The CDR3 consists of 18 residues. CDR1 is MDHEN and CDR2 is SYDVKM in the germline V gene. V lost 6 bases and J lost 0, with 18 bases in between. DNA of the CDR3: TGTGCCAGCAGATCAGACAGGAAAACTGGCTCCTATAATTCACCCCTCCACTTT. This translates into CASRSDRKTGSYNSPLHF.

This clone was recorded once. The CDR3 region has the DNA TGCGCCAGCAGCTCGACAGGGGTTGGGAACACTGAAGCTTTCTTT. Protein: CASSSTGVGNTEAFF. The chain employs TRBV5-1 and TRBJ1-1; 8 bases agree with TRBD1. There are 15 residues in the CDR3. The germline gives CDR1 SGHRS, CDR2 YFSETQ. V was pared by 3 bases and J by 1 base, with 5 bases of the junction left unmatched. Full variable domain (outside the CDR3, taken from reference TRBV5-1 and TRBJ1-1): KAGVTQTPRYLIKTRGQQVTLSCSPISGHRSVSWYQQTPGQGLQFLFEYFSETQRNKGNFPGRFSGRQFSNSRSEMNVSTLELGDSALYLCASSSTGVGNTEAFFGQGTRLTVV.

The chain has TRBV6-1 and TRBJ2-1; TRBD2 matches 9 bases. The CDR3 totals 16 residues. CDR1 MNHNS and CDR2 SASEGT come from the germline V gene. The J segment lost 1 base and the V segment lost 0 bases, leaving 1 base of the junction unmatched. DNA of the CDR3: TGTGCCAGCAGTGAAGCCCTAGCGGGGTCCTACAATGAGCAGTTCTTC. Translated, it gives CASSEALAGSYNEQFF.

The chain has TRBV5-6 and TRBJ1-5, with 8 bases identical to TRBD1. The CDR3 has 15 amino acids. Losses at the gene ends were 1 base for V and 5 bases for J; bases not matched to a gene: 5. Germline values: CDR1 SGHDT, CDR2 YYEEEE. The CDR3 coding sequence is TGTGCCAGCAGCTTGTCAGGGGGCTATTATCAGCCCCAGCATTTT. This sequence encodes CASSLSGGYYQPQHF.

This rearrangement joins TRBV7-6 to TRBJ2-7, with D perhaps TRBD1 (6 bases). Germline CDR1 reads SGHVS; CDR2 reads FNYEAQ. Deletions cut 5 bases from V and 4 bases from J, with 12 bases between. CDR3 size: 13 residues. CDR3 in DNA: TGTGCCAGCAGCCTCAGGGGCGGATACGAGCAGTACTTC. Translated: CASSLRGGYEQYF.

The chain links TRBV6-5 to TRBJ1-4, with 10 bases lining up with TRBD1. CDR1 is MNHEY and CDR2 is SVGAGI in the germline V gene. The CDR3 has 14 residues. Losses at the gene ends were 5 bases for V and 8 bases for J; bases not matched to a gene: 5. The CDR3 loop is CASSHRDRGEKLFF. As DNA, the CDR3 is TGTGCCAGCAGTCACCGGGACAGGGGCGAAAAACTGTTTTTT.

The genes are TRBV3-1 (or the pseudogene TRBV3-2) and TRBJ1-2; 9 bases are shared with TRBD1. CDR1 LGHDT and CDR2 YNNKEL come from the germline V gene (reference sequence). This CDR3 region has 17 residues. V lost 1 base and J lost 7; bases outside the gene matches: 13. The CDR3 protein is CASSQALGQGRLSGYTF. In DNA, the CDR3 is TGTGCCAGCAGCCAAGCCCTTGGACAGGGGCGGTTGTCTGGCTACACCTTC.

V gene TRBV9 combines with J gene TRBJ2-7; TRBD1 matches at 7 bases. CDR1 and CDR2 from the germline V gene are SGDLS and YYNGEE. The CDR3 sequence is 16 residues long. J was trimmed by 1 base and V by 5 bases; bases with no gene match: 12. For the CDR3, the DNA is TGTGCCAGCAGTCAAACTACAGGGGCACTGTCCTACGAGCAGTACTTC. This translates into CASSQTTGALSYEQYF.

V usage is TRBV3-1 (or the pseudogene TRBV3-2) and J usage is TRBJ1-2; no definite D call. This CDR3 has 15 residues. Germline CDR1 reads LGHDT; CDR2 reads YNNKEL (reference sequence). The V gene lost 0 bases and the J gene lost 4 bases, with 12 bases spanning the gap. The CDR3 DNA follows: TGTGCCAGCAGCCAAGATCGTCAGTTCCTCTATGGCTACACCTTC. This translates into CASSQDRQFLYGYTF.

The chain's CDR3 is CASSLDPGNTEAFF. The CDR3 DNA reads TGCGCCAGCAGCTTGGATCCAGGGAACACTGAAGCTTTCTTT. V gene TRBV5-1 combines with J gene TRBJ1-1; D gene ambiguous. This CDR3 region has 14 residues. Germline CDR1 and CDR2: SGHRS and YFSETQ. V gave up 0 bases and J gave up 1 base, with 7 bases separating them.

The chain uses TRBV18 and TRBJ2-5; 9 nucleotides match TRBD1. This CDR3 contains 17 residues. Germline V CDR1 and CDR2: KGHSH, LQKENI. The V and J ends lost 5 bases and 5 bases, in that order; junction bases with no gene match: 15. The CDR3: CASSVRGTGILWETQYF. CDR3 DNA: TGTGCCAGCTCAGTTCGCGGGACAGGGATCTTGTGGGAGACCCAGTACTTC.

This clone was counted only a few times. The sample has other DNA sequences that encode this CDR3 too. The DNA of the CDR3 is TGTGCCAGTAGTATTTGGAGGGGCGGGAATCAGCCCCAGCATTTT. It encodes CASSIWRGGNQPQHF. The V gene is TRBV19, the J gene TRBJ1-5, with D possibly being TRBD1 (5 bases). Trimming stripped 3 bases from V and 4 bases from J, with 13 bases between. Germline assignment: CDR1 LNHDA and CDR2 SQIVND (reference sequence). The CDR3 length is 15 residues.